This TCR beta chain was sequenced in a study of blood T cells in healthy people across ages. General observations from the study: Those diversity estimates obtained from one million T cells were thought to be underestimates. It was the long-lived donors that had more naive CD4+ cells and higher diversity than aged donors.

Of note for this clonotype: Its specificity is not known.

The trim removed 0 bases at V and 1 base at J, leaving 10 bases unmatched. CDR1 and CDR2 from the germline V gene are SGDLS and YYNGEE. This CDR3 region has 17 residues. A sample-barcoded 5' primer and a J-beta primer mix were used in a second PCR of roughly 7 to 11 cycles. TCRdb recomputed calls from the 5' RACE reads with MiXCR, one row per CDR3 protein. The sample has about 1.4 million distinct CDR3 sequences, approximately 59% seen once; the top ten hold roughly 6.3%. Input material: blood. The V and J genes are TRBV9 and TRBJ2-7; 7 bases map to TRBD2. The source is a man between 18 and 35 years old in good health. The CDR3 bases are TGTGCCAGCAGCGTAGCGGCCGCTTTAGCGGGTTCCTACGAGCAGTACTTC. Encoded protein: CASSVAAALAGSYEQYF.